One sample yielded the 18 T cell receptor beta chains listed below, sequenced in a study of cytomegalovirus exposure and HLA in healthy donors. PCR amplification relied on 60 Vbeta primers (plus 13 Jbeta primers). Clones were read by immunoSEQ multiplex PCR, and TCRdb kept only the in-frame ones, dropping some. Of under 200,000 clones in the sample, roughly 82% are singletons; the top ten hold roughly 1.6%. The sequencing input was PBMCs. Receptors originate from a girl aged 5 to 17 in good health and CMV-seropositive.

CDR3 loop: CASSLAPQASTDTQYF. Written as DNA, the CDR3 is TGTGCCAGCAGCTTGGCCCCCCAGGCGAGCACAGATACGCAGTATTTT. The rearrangement joins TRBV5-8 to TRBJ2-3, with unresolved D. The V gene's germline CDR1 is SGHTS and CDR2 YDEGEE. There are 16 residues in the CDR3. Trimming stripped 0 bases from V and 0 bases from J, with 11 bases between.

V gene TRBV28 combines with J gene TRBJ2-7; 12 bases line up with TRBD1. Germline values: CDR1 MDHEN, CDR2 SYDVKM. The CDR3 has 14 residues. Trimming at V came to 4 bases and at J to 6 bases, leaving 4 bases not matched to a gene. The CDR3 loop reads CASSYGDRGPEQYF. The CDR3 DNA is TGTGCCAGCAGTTACGGGGACAGGGGGCCCGAGCAGTACTTC.

The chain links TRBV6-6 to TRBJ1-2; possible D gene TRBD1, 5 bases. The CDR3 is made up of 12 amino acids. V lost 5 bases and J 5 bases, leaving 9 bases between the germline ends. Germline loops: CDR1 MNHNY, CDR2 SVGAGI (reference sequence). The CDR3, as DNA: TGTGCCAGCAGTCCCGACAGTTATGGCTACACCTTC. Residues: CASSPDSYGYTF.

The V call is TRBV6-4, the J call TRBJ1-1, with D maybe TRBD1 (6 bases). V lost 9 bases and J 1 base, leaving 15 bases between the germline ends. The CDR3 runs 14 residues. Germline V CDR1 and CDR2: MRHNA, SNTAGT. The chain's CDR3 is CARPQGHPNTEAFF. The CDR3 DNA reads as TGTGCCAGACCGCAGGGACACCCGAACACTGAAGCTTTCTTT.

The chain combines TRBV2 with TRBJ2-3; 7 nucleotides agree with TRBD1. V dropped 4 bases and J dropped 3; count of bases not matched to a gene: 13. CDR1 and CDR2 from the germline V gene are SNHLY and FYNNEI. The CDR3 loop spans 17 amino acids. The CDR3 region is CASSVSAGGLVTDTQYF. The CDR3 DNA follows: TGTGCCAGCAGTGTCTCGGCAGGGGGTTTAGTGACAGATACGCAGTATTTT.

This chain joins TRBV19 and TRBJ1-2; D gene uncertain. Trimming took off 1 base at V and 5 bases at J, with 5 bases between the two ends. Germline V gene data show CDR1 as LNHDA and CDR2 as SQIVND (reference sequence). The CDR3 consists of 12 residues. CDR3 residues: CASSIAGYGYTF. As DNA, the CDR3 is TGTGCCAGTAGTATAGCCGGTTATGGCTACACCTTC.

This rearrangement joins TRBV2 to TRBJ2-7, with 7 bases that match TRBD2. This CDR3 is 15 amino acids long. J lost 3 bases, V lost 4 bases, and 9 bases had no gene match. CDR1 is SNHLY and CDR2 is FYNNEI in the germline V gene. Written as DNA, the CDR3 is TGTGCCAGCAGTGGGACGGGGGGATACAGCTACGAGCAGTACTTC. This translates into CASSGTGGYSYEQYF.

V is TRBV7-2 and J is TRBJ1-1; D gene uncertain. Germline V gene data show CDR1 as SGHTA and CDR2 as FQGNSA. V was trimmed by 2 bases and J by 4 bases, leaving 14 bases between them. CDR3 length: 15 amino acids. The CDR3 coding sequence is TGTGCCAGCAGCTTATTTGGGCGGGAGGGCACTGAAGCTTTCTTT. This sequence encodes CASSLFGREGTEAFF.

This clone was counted once. This sequence joins TRBV19 and TRBJ1-2; tentatively, D is TRBD1 (5 bases). V was cut by 5 bases and J by 2 bases, with 12 bases left in between. The CDR3 is 14 residues long. CDR1 LNHDA and CDR2 SQIVND come from the germline V gene (reference sequence). The chain's CDR3 is CASSALQENYGYTF. The CDR3 nucleotides read TGTGCCAGTAGTGCGCTACAGGAAAACTATGGCTACACCTTC.

The gene calls are TRBV5-4 and TRBJ1-4; TRBD1 matches 7 bases. The germline CDR1 and CDR2 sequences are SGHNT and YYREEE (reference sequence). The CDR3 is 15 amino acids. Trimming cost V 2 bases and J 9 bases; bases outside gene matches: 10. CDR3 sequence (DNA): TGTGCCAGCAGCTTCCCGGGACAGACAGAACAAAAACTGTTTTTT. It codes for CASSFPGQTEQKLFF. The variable domain in full, completed from reference TRBV5-4 and TRBJ1-4, reads ETGVTQSPTHLIKTRGQQVTLRCSSQSGHNTVSWYQQALGQGPQFIFQYYREEENGRGNFPPRFSGLQFPNYSSELNVNALELDDSALYLCASSFPGQTEQKLFFGSGTQLSVL.

This chain joins TRBV4-3 and TRBJ2-1, with TRBD2 matching 8 bases. The CDR3 extends over 15 amino acids. Germline CDR1 reads LGHNA; CDR2 reads YSLEER. The junction had 10 bases not matched to a gene; V was cut back by 4 bases and J by 8 bases. The CDR3 loop reads CASSPPGGAGDEQFF. The CDR3 DNA follows: TGCGCCAGCAGCCCCCCCGGGGGGGCCGGCGATGAGCAGTTCTTC.

This clone was observed a single time. This chain connects TRBV7-2 to TRBJ1-2, with D perhaps matching TRBD1 (6 bases). V lost 1 base and J 7 bases, leaving 13 bases between the germline ends. Germline-derived CDR1 and CDR2 are SGHTA and FQGNSA. This CDR3 has 14 residues. CDR3 sequence (DNA): TGTGCCAGCAGCTTAGGCGGGGGCGCGAGTGGCTACACCTTC. This gives the protein CASSLGGGASGYTF.

Comments on this clone: This sample includes further DNA sequences coding for the same CDR3. CDR3 sequence reads: CASSRQGNEQFF. The DNA for the CDR3 is TGCGCCAGCAGCCGACAGGGAAATGAGCAGTTCTTC. This chain joins TRBV5-1 and TRBJ2-1; 7 bases agree with TRBD1. V was clipped by 4 bases and J by 7 bases; unmatched bases: 2. Germline assignment: CDR1 SGHRS and CDR2 YFSETQ. The CDR3 consists of 12 residues.

This chain joins TRBV9 and TRBJ2-7, with D unclear. CDR1 is SGDLS and CDR2 is YYNGEE in the germline V gene. The ends were cut back, 0 bases at V and 0 bases at J, with 10 bases in the middle. There are 15 residues in the CDR3. The CDR3 DNA follows: TGTGCCAGCAGCGTAGCCCCAGGCCCCTCCTACGAGCAGTACTTC. It specifies CASSVAPGPSYEQYF.

This clone was picked up a small number of times. The CDR3 reads CASSLGGAVVTDTQYF. The CDR3 region has the DNA TGTGCCAGCAGCTTAGGGGGGGCCGTTGTGACAGATACGCAGTATTTT. The chain joins TRBV13 to TRBJ2-3, with D possibly being TRBD1 (6 bases). The V gene's germline CDR1 is PRHDT and CDR2 FYEKMQ (reference sequence). The CDR3 spans 16 residues. V was pared by 0 bases and J by 3 bases, with 13 bases between.

The rearrangement joins TRBV5-1 to TRBJ2-7, with 9 positions matching TRBD1. Losses at the gene ends were 5 bases for V and 2 bases for J; bases not matched to a gene: 5. This CDR3 is 14 amino acids long. Germline-derived CDR1 and CDR2 are SGHRS and YFSETQ. In DNA, the CDR3 is TGCGCCAGCAGTGGGACAGGGAGGACCTACGAGCAGTACTTC. It encodes CASSGTGRTYEQYF.

Points on this clone: The same CDR3 is also encoded by other DNA sequences in this sample. V usage is TRBV20-1 and J usage is TRBJ2-5; no clear D gene. The CDR3 runs 11 residues. V lost 3 bases to trimming and J lost 2 bases, with 4 bases between them. Germline V gives CDR1 DFQATT, CDR2 SNEGSKA (reference sequence). The CDR3 reads CSASRQETQYF. CDR3 sequence (DNA): TGCAGTGCTAGTAGACAAGAGACCCAGTACTTC.

The chain carries TRBV4-3 and TRBJ2-7; the D gene is possibly TRBD1 (6 bases). The CDR3 contains 13 residues. The V end lost 3 bases, the J end lost 4 bases, and 10 bases lay between the germline ends. CDR1 and CDR2 from the germline V gene are LGHNA and YSLEER. The CDR3 sequence is CASSQLTGYEQYF. The CDR3 DNA is TGCGCCAGCAGCCAGTTAACAGGGTACGAGCAGTACTTC.